A single sample is the source of the 5 T cell receptor beta chains below, sequenced in a study of shared clonotypes between healthy human individuals. Data came from immunoSEQ multiplex PCR; TCRdb stores just in-frame clones and leaves some out. This sample has over 2 million clones; 80% to 95% occur once, and the top ten carry 0.3% to 0.45%. Sequenced: naive CD4+ T cells from PBMCs. Documented subset: CD45RA+ positively selected. All receptors derive from a young man in good health. Some clones in this sample may be carry-over from other donors' samples.

The genes are TRBV28 and TRBJ1-3, with D unclear. Germline V gene data show CDR1 as MDHEN and CDR2 as SYDVKM. This CDR3 spans 15 amino acids. Between the trimmed V and J ends, which lost 0 bases and 0 bases, there was a span of 6 bases. The CDR3 DNA reads as TGTGCCAGCAGTTTATGGGCCACCTCTGGAAACACCATATATTTT. This codes for CASSLWATSGNTIYF.

The rearrangement links TRBV18 to TRBJ1-4, with D uncertain. The ends were cut back, 2 bases at V and 6 bases at J, with 10 bases in the middle. The germline V gene has CDR1 KGHSH and CDR2 LQKENI. This CDR3 is 14 amino acids long. The CDR3 is CASSPERIDEKLFF. The CDR3 region has the DNA TGTGCCAGCTCACCAGAAAGGATTGATGAAAAACTGTTTTTT. The full variable domain, completed using reference TRBV18 and TRBJ1-4, is NAGVMQNPRHLVRRRGQEARLRCSPMKGHSHVYWYRQLPEEGLKFMVYLQKENIIDESGMPKERFSAEFPKEGPSILRIQQVVRGDSAAYFCASSPERIDEKLFFGSGTQLSVL.

The chain has TRBV28 and TRBJ2-5, with 10 bases fitting TRBD2. CDR1 is MDHEN, CDR2 SYDVKM, per germline. Trimming at V came to 6 bases and at J to 5 bases, leaving 9 bases not matched to a gene. The CDR3 runs 15 residues. CDR3 loop: CASSPSGRGPETQYF. CDR3 DNA sequence: TGTGCCAGCAGCCCGAGCGGGAGGGGGCCCGAGACCCAGTACTTC.

The J gene is TRBJ1-2, the V gene TRBV7-9, with D possibly being TRBD1 (6 bases). With 2 bases removed from V and 2 bases from J, the gap between germline ends came to 9 bases. The CDR3 contains 14 residues. Looked up from germline, CDR1 is SEHNR and CDR2 is FQNEAQ (reference sequence). DNA of the CDR3: TGTGCCAGCAGCTTACAGGGGTTGAACTATGGCTACACCTTC. It codes for CASSLQGLNYGYTF.

The CDR3 protein is CASSLLGQGAGNTIYF. The CDR3 DNA reads as TGTGCCAGCAGCTTACTGGGACAGGGGGCTGGAAACACCATATATTTT. V gene TRBV7-8 combines with J gene TRBJ1-3; TRBD1 agrees at 11 bases. The CDR3 loop spans 16 amino acids. Losses at the gene ends were 2 bases for V and 2 bases for J; bases not matched to a gene: 2. CDR1 is SGHVS, CDR2 FQNEAQ, per germline.